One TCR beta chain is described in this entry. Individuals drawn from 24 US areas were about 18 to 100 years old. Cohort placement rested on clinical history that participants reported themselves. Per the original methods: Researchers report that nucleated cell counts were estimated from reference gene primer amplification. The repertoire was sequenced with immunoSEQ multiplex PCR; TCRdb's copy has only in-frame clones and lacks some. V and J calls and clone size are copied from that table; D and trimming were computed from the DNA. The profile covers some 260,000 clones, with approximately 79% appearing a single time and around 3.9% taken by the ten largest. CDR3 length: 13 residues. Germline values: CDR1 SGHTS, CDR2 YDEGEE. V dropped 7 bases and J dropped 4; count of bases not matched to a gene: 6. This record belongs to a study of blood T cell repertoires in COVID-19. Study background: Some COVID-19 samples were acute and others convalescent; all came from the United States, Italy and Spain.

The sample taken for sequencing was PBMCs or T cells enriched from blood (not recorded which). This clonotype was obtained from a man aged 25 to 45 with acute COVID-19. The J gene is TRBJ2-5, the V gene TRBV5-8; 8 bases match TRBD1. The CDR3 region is CASPLGTGETQYF. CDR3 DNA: TGTGCCAGCCCCCTCGGGACAGGAGAGACCCAGTACTTC. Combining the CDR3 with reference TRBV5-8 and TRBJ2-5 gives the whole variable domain EAGVTQSPTHLIKTRGQQATLRCSPISGHTSVYWYQQALGLGLQFLLWYDEGEERNRGNFPPRFSGRQFPNYSSELNVNALELEDSALYLCASPLGTGETQYFGPGTRLLVL.